This TCR beta chain was identified during a study of OX40 agonist ivuxolimab in advanced cancers. Study-wide findings and caveats: Relative to CD4+ cells, CD8+ T cells on average had more expanded clones. Clones of CD4+ and CD8+ blood T cells grew by week 6 at doses of 0.1 to 3.0 mg/kg. Researchers did not determine the expanded peripheral T cells' antigen specificity.

With 7 bases removed from V and 0 bases from J, the gap between germline ends came to 10 bases. The length of the CDR3 is 14 residues. Germline V gene data show CDR1 as WNHNN and CDR2 as SYGVQD (reference sequence). Sequenced by immunoSEQ multiplex PCR; TCRdb stores in-frame clones only, minus some. The table includes approximately 70,000 clones, around 90% detected once. As concerns this clone: The target antigen is unknown.

This chain joins TRBV10-1 and TRBJ2-4; D may be TRBD1 (5 bases). Sequencing was performed on CD4+ or CD8+ T cells sorted from blood, taken in a trial of the OX40 agonist ivuxolimab. This receptor was taken from an adult with an advanced solid tumor such as melanoma, head and neck, liver or kidney cancer. CDR3 sequence: CASTRQLAKNIQYF. CDR3 DNA: TGCGCCAGCACCAGACAGCTAGCCAAAAACATTCAGTACTTC.